These 3 T cell receptor beta chains were sequenced from one sample in a study of T cell changes during pregnancy in multiple sclerosis. The assay was immunoSEQ multiplex PCR, and TCRdb's table has in-frame clones only and misses some. The table records under 110,000 clones, more than 80% of them present only once. The sequencing here drew on peripheral blood, taken before pregnancy. The receptors stem from a female donor with multiple sclerosis, enrolled in a pregnancy study.

The chain uses TRBV7-3 and TRBJ2-1; D is unclear. This CDR3 contains 13 residues. Germline V gene data show CDR1 as SGHTA and CDR2 as FQGTGA. Trimming cost V 0 bases and J 4 bases, with 4 bases left between them. CDR3: CASSLTEYNEQFF. The CDR3 DNA sequence: TGTGCCAGCAGCTTAACCGAGTACAATGAGCAGTTCTTC.

This clone has just one count. The chain joins TRBV9 to TRBJ2-2; D gene uncertain. V was pared by 4 bases and J by 6 bases, with 19 bases between. Germline values: CDR1 SGDLS, CDR2 YYNGEE. The CDR3 is made up of 16 amino acids. For the CDR3, the DNA is TGTGCCAGCAGCCCGTCGCGGTTCTATGGTGCCGGGGAGCTGTTTTTT. It translates to CASSPSRFYGAGELFF.

The chain couples TRBV6-1 to TRBJ2-5; 8 bases align to TRBD1. The CDR3 extends over 13 amino acids. V dropped 1 base and J dropped 5; count of bases not matched to a gene: 0. Germline V gene lookup returns CDR1 MNHNS and CDR2 SASEGT. CDR3 coding DNA: TGTGCCAGCAGTGAAGACAGGGGGGAGACCCAGTACTTC. Protein: CASSEDRGETQYF.